The rows below give T cell receptor beta chains drawn from one sample of a study of shared clonotypes between healthy human individuals. Generated by immunoSEQ multiplex PCR, the TCRdb table keeps only in-frame clones and is missing some. The sample shows 2 million to 2.5 million clones, around 90% of them seen only once. Sequencing used naive CD4+ T cells from PBMCs. The receptors were sampled from a man aged 18 to 29 in good health. Some clones in this sample may be carry-over from other donors' samples. Each CDR3 is given with its conserved first and last residue. D genes are given only for firm matches. Size tells how often a clone was seen (once, few, many) or the class of an expanded clone, and some rows leave it out.

NA | TRBD2 | TRBJ2-1 | TRBV29-1 | CSVAMRLAGNNEQFF | TGCAGCGTTGCCATGAGACTAGCGGGCAACAATGAGCAGTTCTTC
NA | TRBD1 | TRBJ2-7 | TRBV28 | CASSLLTGAHEQYF | TGTGCCAGCAGTTTACTGACAGGGGCCCACGAGCAGTACTTC
NA | TRBD2 | TRBJ2-1 | TRBV5-1 | CASSLLADSYNEQFF | TGCGCCAGCAGCTTGCTAGCGGACTCCTACAATGAGCAGTTCTTC
NA | TRBD1 | TRBJ2-7 | TRBV2 | CASSATGTGLYEQYF | TGTGCCAGCAGTGCCACCGGGACAGGGCTCTACGAGCAGTACTTC
NA | TRBD1 | TRBJ2-1 | TRBV2 | CASSNDRASYNEQFF | TGTGCCAGCAGTAACGACAGGGCATCCTACAATGAGCAGTTCTTC
NA | NA | TRBJ2-7 | TRBV28 | CASGGLRGEGEQYF | TGTGCCAGCGGGGGGCTCCGGGGTGAGGGCGAGCAGTACTTC
NA | TRBD2 | TRBJ2-7 | TRBV18 | CASSPRLAGDAKEQYF | TGTGCCAGCTCACCTCGACTAGCGGGAGACGCGAAAGAGCAGTACTTC
NA | NA | TRBJ1-3 | TRBV7-9 | CASSLGREGRGLWGNTIYF | TGTGCCAGCAGCTTGGGACGCGAGGGCCGAGGGCTCTGGGGAAACACCATATATTTT
NA | NA | TRBJ2-2 | TRBV2 | CASRAAYTGELFF | TGTGCCAGCCGGGCAGCATACACCGGGGAGCTGTTTTTT
NA | NA | TRBJ2-1 | TRBV28 | CASSVEGEQFF | TGTGCCAGCAGTGTAGAGGGAGAGCAGTTCTTC
once | TRBD2 | TRBJ2-2 | TRBV19 | CASSRLSGRGVGELFF | TGTGCCAGTAGTAGACTTAGCGGGAGGGGTGTCGGGGAGCTGTTTTTT
NA | NA | TRBJ2-5 | TRBV5-1 | CASSLRTAQETQYF | TGCGCCAGCAGCCTCCGGACAGCTCAAGAGACCCAGTACTTC
NA | NA | TRBJ1-1 | TRBV10-3 | CAISESALNTEAFF | TGTGCCATCAGTGAGTCGGCTTTGAACACTGAAGCTTTCTTT
NA | NA | TRBJ1-4 | TRBV28 | CASSSPPGAANEKLFF | TGTGCCAGCAGTTCCCCCCCGGGGGCTGCTAATGAAAAACTGTTTTTT
NA | NA | TRBJ2-1 | TRBV9 | CASSVSASNEQFF | TGTGCCAGCAGCGTATCCGCTAGCAATGAGCAGTTCTTC
NA | NA | TRBJ2-5 | TRBV28 | CASQPRGRGLQETQYF | TGTGCCAGTCAACCTCGGGGCAGGGGACTACAAGAGACCCAGTACTTC
few | TRBD1 | TRBJ1-1 | TRBV11-1 | CASSFFRGASTEAFF | TGTGCCAGCAGCTTTTTCAGGGGGGCGTCAACTGAAGCTTTCTTT
NA | NA | TRBJ1-2 | TRBV10-1 | CASSEFRDDGYTF | TGCGCCAGCAGTGAGTTTAGGGATGATGGCTACACCTTC
NA | TRBD1 | TRBJ2-7 | TRBV15 | CATSSSRTGGYEQYF | TGTGCCACCAGCAGCAGTAGGACAGGGGGATACGAGCAGTACTTC
NA | NA | TRBJ1-4 | TRBV28 | CASKGVVGLNEKLFF | TGTGCCAGCAAGGGAGTCGTTGGCCTAAATGAAAAACTGTTTTTT
NA | TRBD2 | TRBJ2-7 | TRBV5-4 | CASSSGLAGGPSSYEQYF | TGTGCCAGCAGTTCTGGACTAGCGGGAGGCCCCAGCTCCTACGAGCAGTACTTC
NA | NA | TRBJ2-1 | TRBV11-2 | CASSLSNSGGYNEQFF | TGTGCCAGCAGCTTATCCAATAGCGGAGGGTACAATGAGCAGTTCTTC
NA | NA | TRBJ2-7 | TRBV29-1 | CSVGEGQYSEQYF | TGCAGCGTCGGGGAGGGACAGTACTCCGAGCAGTACTTC
NA | NA | TRBJ2-2 | TRBV7-2 | CASSFTQGGELFF | TGTGCCAGCAGCTTTACCCAAGGCGGGGAGCTGTTTTTT
few | TRBD2 | TRBJ2-2 | TRBV9 | CASSVGLAGNTGELFF | TGTGCCAGCAGCGTAGGCCTAGCGGGAAACACCGGGGAGCTGTTTTTT
NA | TRBD2 | TRBJ2-7 | TRBV5-1 | CASSSTSGVYEQYF | TGCGCCAGCAGCTCGACTAGCGGGGTCTACGAGCAGTACTTC
NA | TRBD1 | TRBJ2-7 | TRBV28 | CASSIRPPLTGDEQYF | TGTGCCAGCTCGATTCGGCCCCCTCTCACAGGGGACGAGCAGTACTTC
NA | NA | TRBJ2-6 | TRBV10-3 | CAIRTDRASGANVLTF | TGTGCCATCAGGACAGATAGGGCTTCTGGGGCCAACGTCCTGACTTTC
NA | TRBD2 | TRBJ2-1 | TRBV10-3 | CAISEVGGLAGEQFF | TGTGCCATCAGTGAGGTTGGCGGACTAGCGGGAGAGCAGTTCTTC
NA | NA | TRBJ2-2 | TRBV28 | CASSSGTLSGPGELFF | TGTGCCAGCAGTTCGGGGACCCTTAGTGGACCCGGGGAGCTGTTTTTT
NA | NA | TRBJ2-7 | TRBV7-8 | CASSLPGPPLEQYF | TGTGCCAGCAGCCTCCCCGGCCCCCCTCTCGAGCAGTACTTC
NA | NA | TRBJ2-1 | TRBV29-1 | CSVEVLRAGNEQFF | TGCAGCGTTGAAGTCCTCAGGGCTGGCAATGAGCAGTTCTTC
once | TRBD1 | TRBJ1-3 | TRBV4-1 | CASSPGQARESGNTIYF | TGCGCCAGCAGCCCGGGACAGGCCCGGGAATCTGGAAACACCATATATTTT
NA | TRBD1 | TRBJ2-7 | TRBV6-5 | CASSALTNRGREQYF | TGTGCCAGCTCCGCCCTGACTAACAGGGGTCGGGAGCAGTACTTC
few | NA | TRBJ1-1 | TRBV18 | CASSQGNTEAFF | TGTGCCAGCTCACAGGGGAACACTGAAGCTTTCTTT
NA | NA | TRBJ1-4 | TRBV19 | CASTRQPVATNEKLFF | TGTGCCAGTACTCGACAGCCAGTTGCAACTAATGAAAAACTGTTTTTT
once | TRBD2 | TRBJ2-1 | TRBV5-1 | CASSLAAGGRVNEQFF | TGCGCCAGCAGCTTGGCTGCGGGAGGTCGGGTCAATGAGCAGTTCTTC
NA | NA | TRBJ1-1 | TRBV4-3 | CASSTHANTEAFF | TGCGCCAGCAGCACACATGCGAACACTGAAGCTTTCTTT
once | NA | TRBJ2-3 | TRBV6-1 | CASSEKGRVDTQYF | TGTGCCAGCAGTGAAAAGGGCCGGGTTGATACGCAGTATTTT
NA | TRBD2 | TRBJ2-1 | TRBV7-2 | CASSFTSGRVNEQFF | TGTGCCAGCAGCTTCACTAGCGGGAGGGTGAATGAGCAGTTCTTC
NA | TRBD1 | TRBJ1-2 | TRBV19 | CASSTPTGTGYGYTF | TGTGCCAGTAGTACCCCGACCGGGACAGGATATGGCTACACCTTC
NA | TRBD2 | TRBJ2-7 | TRBV7-2 | CASSLVGGGEQYF | TGTGCCAGCAGCTTAGTGGGCGGGGGAGAGCAGTACTTC
NA | NA | TRBJ2-5 | TRBV5-6 | CASSYGQSGVTQYF | TGTGCCAGCAGCTATGGACAGTCCGGGGTGACCCAGTACTTC
few | TRBD1 | TRBJ1-1 | TRBV7-9 | CASSVPGGSVNTEAFF | TGTGCCAGCAGCGTCCCAGGGGGCTCGGTGAACACTGAAGCTTTCTTT
once | NA | TRBJ1-2 | TRBV9 | CASSAIQGNYGYTF | TGTGCCAGCAGCGCAATCCAGGGGAACTATGGCTACACCTTC
NA | NA | TRBJ2-7 | TRBV19 | CASYYEQYF | TGTGCCTCCTACTACGAGCAGTACTTC
NA | TRBD1 | TRBJ2-3 | TRBV29-1 | CSVEGDRADTQYF | TGCAGCGTTGAGGGGGACAGGGCGGATACGCAGTATTTT
NA | NA | TRBJ2-7 | TRBV11-3 | CASSLGGMDEQYF | TGTGCCAGCAGCTTAGGCGGGATGGACGAGCAGTACTTC
NA | NA | TRBJ2-5 | TRBV28 | CASSLGGGETQYF | TGTGCCAGCAGTTTAGGAGGGGGGGAGACCCAGTACTTC
NA | TRBD1 | TRBJ1-2 | TRBV27 | CASRRTGNYGYTF | TGTGCCAGCAGACGGACAGGGAACTATGGCTACACCTTC
NA | TRBD1 | TRBJ1-5 | TRBV19 | CASRTGLNQPQHF | TGTGCCAGTAGGACAGGGCTCAATCAGCCCCAGCATTTT
NA | TRBD1 | TRBJ1-1 | TRBV5-1 | CASSLGGTGGQNEAFF | TGCGCCAGCAGCTTGGGTGGGACAGGGGGTCAAAATGAAGCTTTCTTT
NA | TRBD2 | TRBJ2-3 | TRBV30 | CAWSDLAGTDTQYF | TGTGCCTGGAGTGACCTAGCGGGCACAGATACGCAGTATTTT
NA | NA | TRBJ1-5 | TRBV6-1 | CASSEARGNQPQHF | TGTGCCAGCAGTGAAGCGCGAGGAAATCAGCCCCAGCATTTT
NA | TRBD1 | TRBJ2-5 | TRBV2 | CASSQPGQPKETQYF | TGTGCCAGCAGCCAACCGGGACAGCCCAAAGAGACCCAGTACTTC
NA | NA | TRBJ2-7 | TRBV7-9 | CASSSAERQFTTQYF | TGTGCCAGCAGCTCGGCGGAGAGGCAATTTACGACGCAGTACTTC
NA | NA | TRBJ1-1 | TRBV29-1 | CSGGAGLNTEAFF | TGCAGCGGGGGGGCAGGTCTGAACACTGAAGCTTTCTTT
NA | NA | TRBJ2-5 | TRBV5-1 | CASSLMGREETQYF | TGCGCCAGCAGCTTGATGGGCAGGGAAGAGACCCAGTACTTC
NA | TRBD1 | TRBJ1-1 | TRBV6-5 | CASRPGTGSRGAFF | TGTGCCAGCAGACCGGGGACAGGGTCTCGCGGAGCTTTCTTT
NA | TRBD1 | TRBJ1-2 | TRBV19 | CASSRGQGVGYTF | TGTGCCAGTAGTCGGGGACAGGGTGTTGGTTACACCTTC